This T cell receptor beta chain is from a study of shared clonotypes between healthy human individuals. Study conclusions and caveats: Clonotype sharing among donors, it was expected, would be affected by sequencing depth. Tissue TCR repertoires likely differ from these blood-only repertoires.

The repertoire was sequenced with immunoSEQ multiplex PCR; TCRdb's copy has only in-frame clones and lacks some. The sample carries about 490,000 clones, less than 80% recorded once. V was pared by 2 bases and J by 5 bases, with 12 bases between. This CDR3 has 14 residues. Germline V gene sequence: CDR1 SGHDN, CDR2 FVKESK. To note about this clone: Its matching antigen is unknown.

This chain links TRBV14 with TRBJ1-1; unclear D gene. The sequenced sample was PBMCs. This clonotype originated in a middle-aged woman in good health. Some clones in this sample may be carry-over from other donors' samples. CDR3 sequence reads: CASSQLQKGTEAFF. The DNA for the CDR3 is TGTGCCAGCAGCCAACTTCAGAAAGGGACTGAAGCTTTCTTT.